This entry describes one TCR beta chain. Its antigen remains unidentified. The input lacks base qualities; no much larger clone sits a single base away. These data originate in a study of blood T cell repertoires in COVID-19 (dated by TCRdb to 2020 to 2022). In the study overall: The collaborator samples originated in the United States, Italy and Spain and spanned the acute and convalescent phases of COVID-19. The prospective study material was composed of cDNA or gDNA derived from T cells, B-cell-depleted T cells, or PBMCs. Deeply sampled blood TCRbeta repertoires from subjects exposed to, actively infected with, or recovered from COVID-19 were included in the dataset. A freely available public database, intended as a resource for researchers studying the immune response to SARS-CoV-2, is where the repertoires were released. Samples were obtained from the ongoing ImmuneRACE study (first 160 participants) and from 1,000 to 1,500 subjects provided by 6 global collaborators. Nearly every sample came with metadata listing a de-identified subject ID, COVID-19 status, age in years and sex. Where HLA class I and class II types were available, the types were taken from metadata supplied by the sample provider, not from assay-based typing.

Overall study results and their limits: The quantity of clinical and demographic metadata differed by source and by participant and was supplied without curation.

The immunoSEQ Assay, a bias-controlled multiplex PCR, was used to amplify TCRbeta CDR3 regions from genomic DNA. Per the authors' processing: The number of nucleated cells in each sample was estimated from the amplification of reference gene primers within the assay. To quantify the absolute abundance of each unique TCRbeta CDR3 rearrangement, sequence reads were collapsed and filtered. For each sample, productive Simpson clonality was calculated as the square root of Simpson's diversity index over productive rearrangements. The source is immuneACCESS, and TCRdb retained only in-frame sequences with V and J called. Part of the clones is not carried over; for the studies checked, unresolved V genes explain less than half of this, and the remainder is unexplained. V, J and clone size were drawn from that table, and D and trimming were deduced from the DNA. The sample table shows under 300,000 clones, and around 84% are seen once. 2% to 2.5% of the sample comes from the top ten.

A second Seattle source provided samples from volunteer blood donors who had recovered from COVID-19. The collaborating institutions used their own protocols to collect whole blood in K2EDTA tubes. For TCRbeta analysis, collaborators shipped samples as frozen whole blood, isolated PBMCs, or DNA extracted from either of those sample types. V loses 1 base, J loses 0 bases, and the germline ends lie 13 bases apart. The CDR3 measures 17 amino acids from cysteine to phenylalanine. The only DNA kept is the CDR3, 51 bases in frame from the first base. From the germline V gene, CDR1 is SGHDN and CDR2 is FVKESK.

The source material was peripheral blood. Recombination connected TRBV14 to TRBJ2-1; a weak D assignment points to TRBD2 (6 bases agree). The sequence derives from a man in his forties who had recovered from COVID-19. DNA sequence: TGTGCCAGCAGCCAAGTTCGGGGGACCCACTCCTACAATGAGCAGTTCTTC. It encodes CASSQVRGTHSYNEQFF.